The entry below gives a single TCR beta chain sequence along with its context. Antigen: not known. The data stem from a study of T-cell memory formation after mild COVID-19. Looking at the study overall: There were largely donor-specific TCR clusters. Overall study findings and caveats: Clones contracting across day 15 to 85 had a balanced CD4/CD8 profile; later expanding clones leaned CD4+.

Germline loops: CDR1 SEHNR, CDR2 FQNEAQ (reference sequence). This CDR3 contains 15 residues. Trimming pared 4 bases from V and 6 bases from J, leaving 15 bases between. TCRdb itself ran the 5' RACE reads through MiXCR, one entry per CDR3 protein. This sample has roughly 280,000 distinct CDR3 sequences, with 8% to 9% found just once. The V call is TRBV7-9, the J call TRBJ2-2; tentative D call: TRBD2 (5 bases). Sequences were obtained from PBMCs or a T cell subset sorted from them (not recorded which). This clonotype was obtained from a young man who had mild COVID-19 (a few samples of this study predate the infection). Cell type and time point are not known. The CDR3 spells CASSSLALVAGELFF. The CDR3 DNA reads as TGTGCCAGCAGCTCGCTAGCCCTAGTTGCCGGGGAGCTGTTTTTT.